Listed here are 25 T cell receptor beta chains from one sample, sequenced in a study of coeliac disease. Measured with immunoSEQ multiplex PCR; TCRdb has only the in-frame clones, and not every one. The data hold some 3,200 clones, with around 60% observed a single time. Sequenced sample: intraepithelial lymphocytes from the gut. The receptors derive from a middle-aged woman.

V gene TRBV7-6 combines with J gene TRBJ2-7; 15 positions match TRBD2. Germline CDR1 and CDR2: SGHVS and FNYEAQ. This CDR3 comprises 18 residues. J gave up 3 bases and V 2 bases, and 8 bases lay outside the gene matches. The CDR3: CASSLLPRTSGRGYEQYF. CDR3 DNA sequence: TGTGCCAGCAGCTTACTGCCCCGGACTAGCGGGAGGGGCTACGAGCAGTACTTC.

The chain carries TRBV2 and TRBJ2-2; the D gene is possibly TRBD1 (6 bases). This CDR3 has 14 residues. The V gene lost 6 bases and the J gene lost 2 bases, with 10 bases spanning the gap. The germline V gene has CDR1 SNHLY and CDR2 FYNNEI. Here the CDR3 reads CASRIQGNTGELFF. The CDR3 DNA follows: TGTGCCAGCAGGATACAGGGAAACACCGGGGAGCTGTTTTTT. Complete variable domain (other parts from reference TRBV2 and TRBJ2-2): EPEVTQTPSHQVTQMGQEVILRCVPISNHLYFYWYRQILGQKVEFLVSFYNNEISEKSEIFDDQFSVERPDGSNFTLKIRSTKLEDSAMYFCASRIQGNTGELFFGEGSRLTVL.

This clone was seen once. CDR3 DNA sequence: TGCAGCGTAAGGCGGGAGGGCCTCTACGAGCAGTACTTC. It codes for CSVRREGLYEQYF. V is TRBV29-1 and J is TRBJ2-7; 9 bases are a match to TRBD2. The germline CDR1 and CDR2 sequences are SQVTM and ANQGSEA. This CDR3 has 13 residues. The V and J ends lost 6 bases and 3 bases, in that order; junction bases with no gene match: 6.

This rearrangement joins TRBV10-1 to TRBJ2-1, with D possibly matching TRBD2 (6 bases). The ends were cut back, 5 bases at V and 0 bases at J, with 11 bases in the middle. This CDR3 has 15 amino acids. Germline values: CDR1 WNHNN, CDR2 SYGVQD (reference sequence). CDR3 sequence (DNA): TGCGCCAGCAGTCGGGACTTGGCCTCCTACAATGAGCAGTTCTTC. As protein: CASSRDLASYNEQFF.

The V call is TRBV5-6, the J call TRBJ1-2; the D gene is possibly TRBD1 (6 bases). V lost 4 bases, J lost 5 bases, and 18 bases lay in between. Germline-derived CDR1 and CDR2 are SGHDT and YYEEEE. This CDR3 is built from 15 residues. The CDR3 DNA reads TGTGCCAGCAGCCGCAATACAGGGTACGGATATGGCTACACCTTC. This codes for CASSRNTGYGYGYTF. Full variable domain (missing parts from reference TRBV5-6 and TRBJ1-2): DAGVTQSPTHLIKTRGQQVTLRCSPKSGHDTVSWYQQALGQGPQFIFQYYEEEERQRGNFPDRFSGHQFPNYSSELNVNALLLGDSALYLCASSRNTGYGYGYTFGSGTRLTVV.

The genes are TRBV10-3 and TRBJ1-1; D uncertain. The V end was cut by 6 bases, the J end by 4 bases, with 9 bases between. The CDR3 covers 12 residues. CDR1 is ENHRY and CDR2 is SYGVKD in the germline V gene. CDR3 loop: CAISNGGTEAFF. CDR3 coding DNA: TGTGCCATCAGCAACGGAGGCACTGAAGCTTTCTTT.

The chain links TRBV28 to TRBJ2-7; tentatively, D is TRBD1 (6 bases). V was pared by 5 bases and J by 5 bases, with 13 bases between. This CDR3 is built from 13 residues. Germline lookup yields CDR1 MDHEN and CDR2 SYDVKM. This chain's CDR3 is CASSIPRGHEQYF. The CDR3 DNA reads TGTGCCAGCAGTATTCCCAGGGGCCACGAGCAGTACTTC.

CDR3 loop: CASSPTGQVHNEQFF. The CDR3 region has the DNA TGTGCCAGCAGCCCCACGGGACAGGTACACAATGAGCAGTTCTTC. The chain is built from TRBV5-6 and TRBJ2-1, with 8 bases aligning to TRBD1. Germline CDR1 is SGHDT and CDR2 is YYEEEE. V shed 4 bases and J 5 bases; nucleotides not matched to a gene: 8. There are 15 residues in the CDR3.

The V gene is TRBV30, the J gene TRBJ1-1; D not certain. CDR1 is GTSNPN and CDR2 is SVGIG in the germline V gene (reference sequence). V dropped 4 bases and J dropped 0 bases, with 6 bases sitting between them. The CDR3 spans 12 residues. CDR3 DNA: TGTGCCTGGAAACAGATGAACACTGAAGCTTTCTTT. Residues: CAWKQMNTEAFF.

The chain has TRBV6-1 and TRBJ2-7; 9 nucleotides line up with TRBD2. This CDR3 is built from 13 residues. V shed 4 bases, J shed 3 bases, and the junction held 1 base outside the gene matches. Germline V gives CDR1 MNHNS, CDR2 SASEGT. The CDR3 loop is CASSASGNYEQYF. The DNA for the CDR3 is TGTGCCAGCAGTGCTAGCGGGAACTACGAGCAGTACTTC.

This clone is labeled as medium-sized. The rearrangement joins TRBV4-1 to TRBJ1-1; D is ambiguous. Germline assignment: CDR1 MGHRA and CDR2 YSYEKL. The CDR3 runs 14 residues. Trimming shortened V by 0 bases and J by 1 base, and 6 bases separated the two germline ends. CDR3 in DNA: TGCGCCAGCAGCCAAGACGCCGGGAACACTGAAGCTTTCTTT. Protein: CASSQDAGNTEAFF.

This clone was detected only once. DNA of the CDR3: TGTGCCAGCAGTTTACGCTTCGGACAAAAGGCAGATACGCAGTATTTT. Protein: CASSLRFGQKADTQYF. This rearrangement joins TRBV27 to TRBJ2-3; possibly TRBD1 for D (5 bases). The germline V and J ends were trimmed by 2 bases and 4 bases, with 16 bases remaining between them. CDR3 size: 16 residues. The germline V gene has CDR1 MNHEY and CDR2 SMNVEV (reference sequence).

This clone was seen a few times. The genes are TRBV28 and TRBJ1-2, with a possible D match to TRBD1 (5 bases). CDR1 and CDR2 from the germline V gene are MDHEN and SYDVKM. V was shortened by 4 bases and J by 1 base, with 10 bases between the two germline ends. The CDR3 spans 14 residues. As DNA, the CDR3 is TGTGCCAGCAGTTCCGAGACAGTTAACTATGGCTACACCTTC. Protein: CASSSETVNYGYTF.

This clone was picked up one time. The chain joins TRBV4-2 to TRBJ2-2, with TRBD2 matching over 8 bases. Unmatched junction bases numbered 6, after V lost 4 bases and J lost 2 bases. The CDR3 loop spans 16 amino acids. CDR1 is LGHNA, CDR2 YNFKEQ, per germline. The CDR3 loop reads CASSLRLALNTGELFF. CDR3 nucleotides: TGTGCCAGCAGCCTTCGACTAGCGCTTAACACCGGGGAGCTGTTTTTT.

The chain has TRBV7-6 and TRBJ2-3, with 11 bases aligning to TRBD2. CDR1 is SGHVS and CDR2 is FNYEAQ in the germline V gene. The CDR3 loop spans 15 amino acids. V shed 3 bases and J 6 bases; nucleotides not matched to a gene: 5. CDR3 sequence reads: CASSFAGTSGDTQYF. As DNA, the CDR3 is TGTGCCAGCAGCTTTGCCGGGACTAGCGGCGATACGCAGTATTTT. The complete variable domain, with remaining parts taken from reference TRBV7-6 and TRBJ2-3, reads GAGVSQSPRYKVTKRGQDVALRCDPISGHVSLYWYRQALGQGPEFLTYFNYEAQQDKSGLPNDRFSAERPEGSISTLTIQRTEQRDSAMYRCASSFAGTSGDTQYFGPGTRLTVL.

The genes are TRBV15 and TRBJ2-7; D is unresolved. CDR3 size: 14 residues. Per germline, CDR1 LNHNV and CDR2 YYDKDF (reference sequence). V shed 3 bases and J shed 1 base, with 10 bases lying between them. In nucleotides, the CDR3 is TGTGCCACCAGCAGTGCACAAAAGTCCTACGAGCAGTACTTC. Its protein is CATSSAQKSYEQYF.

The rearrangement joins TRBV6-1 to TRBJ2-1; unclear D gene. Germline lookup yields CDR1 MNHNS and CDR2 SASEGT. V lost 4 bases, J lost 2 bases, and 9 bases lay in between. This CDR3 has 14 amino acids. The CDR3 spells CASSVSRTYNEQFF. The CDR3 DNA is TGTGCCAGCAGTGTCTCTAGGACCTACAATGAGCAGTTCTTC.

The chain recombines TRBV11-3 with TRBJ2-3, with a possible D match to TRBD1 (5 bases). From germline, CDR1 is SGHNT and CDR2 YENEEA. The CDR3 covers 13 residues. V dropped 1 base and J dropped 10 bases, with 12 bases sitting between them. The CDR3 reads CASSLGLTAPQYF. The CDR3 DNA sequence: TGTGCCAGCAGCTTAGGCTTGACAGCCCCGCAGTATTTT.

The CDR3 loop reads CASSSALAYNEQFF. In nucleotides, the CDR3 is TGTGCCAGCAGCTCTGCGTTGGCCTACAATGAGCAGTTCTTC. The rearrangement uses TRBV5-5 and TRBJ2-1; no clear D gene. CDR1 and CDR2 (germline): SGHKS, YYEKEE (reference sequence). Trimming removed 3 bases at V and 2 bases at J, with 9 bases between. This CDR3 has 14 residues.

The chain recombines TRBV15 with TRBJ2-5; D is unresolved. From germline, CDR1 is LNHNV and CDR2 YYDKDF (reference sequence). Trimming took off 0 bases at V and 5 bases at J, with 10 bases between the two ends. The CDR3 contains 14 residues. CDR3 in amino acids: CATSRERFMETQYF. The CDR3 DNA follows: TGTGCCACCAGCAGAGAGAGGTTTATGGAGACCCAGTACTTC.

The chain joins TRBV6-1 to TRBJ1-2; 9 bases line up with TRBD1. The germline gives CDR1 MNHNS, CDR2 SASEGT. Unmatched junction bases numbered 6, after V lost 2 bases and J lost 5 bases. This CDR3 is 15 amino acids long. The CDR3 sequence is CASSERPGQGYGYTF. As DNA, the CDR3 is TGTGCCAGCAGTGAACGGCCGGGACAGGGATATGGCTACACCTTC.

This chain uses TRBV12-1 with TRBJ1-4. TRBV12-1 has pseudogene status. CDR3 length equals 14 residues. The CDR3 sequence is CASSPRGTNEKLFF. CDR3 bases: TGTGCCAGCAGCCCTCGAGGTACTAATGAAAAACTGTTTTTT.

The chain is built from TRBV27 and TRBJ2-3, with 7 bases fitting TRBD2. CDR3 length: 19 amino acids. Germline lookup yields CDR1 MNHEY and CDR2 SMNVEV (reference sequence). With 4 bases clipped from V and 1 base from J, the junction kept 17 bases outside the gene matches. The CDR3 spells CASSSLSPAGLVGTDTQYF. The DNA for the CDR3 is TGTGCCAGCAGTTCCTTGTCCCCAGCGGGACTTGTGGGCACAGATACGCAGTATTTT.

This CDR3 reads CASSLVLSMNTEAFF. The CDR3, as DNA: TGCGCCAGCAGCTTGGTACTAAGCATGAACACTGAAGCTTTCTTT. The V call is TRBV5-1, the J call TRBJ1-1; D ambiguous. The germline V gene has CDR1 SGHRS and CDR2 YFSETQ. V was trimmed by 0 bases and J by 0 bases, leaving 9 bases between them. The CDR3 runs to 15 residues.

The V and J genes are TRBV7-9 and TRBJ2-1, with D maybe TRBD2 (5 bases). Looked up from germline, CDR1 is SEHNR and CDR2 is FQNEAQ (reference sequence). This CDR3 has 14 amino acids. V shed 5 bases and J shed 0 bases, with 8 bases lying between them. This CDR3 is CASSPRDSYNEQFF. In DNA form, the CDR3 reads TGTGCCAGCAGCCCTCGGGACTCCTACAATGAGCAGTTCTTC.